Presented here are 6 T cell receptor beta chains from one specimen sequenced in a study of spatial heterogeneity in lung cancer. TCRdb redid the calling of the 5' RACE reads with MiXCR, one entry per CDR3 protein. The profile shows 8,000 to 10,000 distinct CDR3 sequences, 3% to 4.5% of them singletons. Time point defined: blood taken at disease recurrence. In each case, whole RNA from tumor, nontumor lung or frozen PBMC was sequenced unsorted. The specimen was PBMCs, collected at recurrence. Source of these receptors: a female donor with early-stage non-small cell lung cancer.

This clonotype turned up a few times. Since it is a stray read in a library aimed at alpha chains, this beta chain has a size that is not meaningful. The chain uses TRBV5-6 and TRBJ2-5; TRBD2 aligns across 8 bases. V lost 0 bases, J lost 7 bases, and 8 bases stayed unmatched. This CDR3 spans 15 amino acids. Germline CDR1 is SGHDT and CDR2 is YYEEEE. CDR3 amino acids: CASSLEQLAVTTQYF. CDR3 bases: TGTGCCAGCAGCTTGGAGCAACTAGCGGTTACGACCCAGTACTTC.

By share, this clonotype ranks as medium-sized. This beta chain was picked up by a library intended for alpha chains and is off target, so its count carries little meaning. This sequence joins TRBV5-1 and TRBJ2-1; D is undetermined. CDR1 and CDR2 from the germline V gene are SGHRS and YFSETQ. There are 12 residues in the CDR3. Deletions cut 4 bases from V and 6 bases from J, with 8 bases between. CDR3 in amino acids: CASSLRFNEQFF. The CDR3 bases are TGCGCCAGCAGCCTCAGATTCAATGAGCAGTTCTTC.

This clonotype appeared many times. Since the library was made to target alpha chains, this beta chain is a stray read and its abundance is not meaningful. V usage is TRBV9 and J usage is TRBJ1-1, with 10 bases identical to TRBD1. Germline trimming cut 4 bases from V and 4 bases from J; bases unmatched to any gene: 4. The CDR3 spans 14 residues. Germline assignment: CDR1 SGDLS and CDR2 YYNGEE. CDR3 sequence reads: CASSLGQGGTEAFF. CDR3 nucleotide sequence: TGTGCCAGCAGCCTCGGACAGGGGGGCACTGAAGCTTTCTTT.

By sample share, this clonotype is medium-sized. Since the library was made to target alpha chains, this beta chain is a stray read and its abundance is not meaningful. The rearrangement links TRBV28 to TRBJ2-3; no reliable D call. Germline V gene data show CDR1 as MDHEN and CDR2 as SYDVKM. V was pared by 3 bases and J by 1 base, with 8 bases between. This CDR3 region has 14 residues. The CDR3 is CASSFLSGTDTQYF. The CDR3 bases are TGTGCCAGCAGTTTTCTGAGTGGCACAGATACGCAGTATTTT. Full variable domain (rest looked up from reference TRBV28 and TRBJ2-3): DVKVTQSSRYLVKRTGEKVFLECVQDMDHENMFWYRQDPGLGLRLIYFSYDVKMKEKGDIPEGYSVSREKKERFSLILESASTNQTSMYLCASSFLSGTDTQYFGPGTRLTVL.

The table lists this clonotype with many counts. One end of the junction fails to match germline, which may point to a read error. As an off-target read in a library built for alpha chains, this beta chain has a frequency of little significance. The chain is built from TRBV7-7 and TRBJ2-1, with 8 positions matching TRBD1. This CDR3 comprises 17 residues. CDR1 is SSHAT, CDR2 FNYEAQ, per germline (reference sequence). The CDR3 DNA follows: TGTGCTAGCAGCTTAACCGCGGGGACAGGTTCTGACAATGAGCAGTTCTTC. Translation gives CASSLTAGTGSDNEQFF.

This clonotype has at least ten counts. One junction end disagrees with the germline gene, perhaps due to a read error. This beta chain slipped into a library made for alpha chains as a stray read, so its size is not meaningful. The chain recombines TRBV7-2 with TRBJ2-3; D is tentatively TRBD1 or TRBD2 (5 bases each). The CDR3 is 13 residues long. CDR1 SGHTA and CDR2 FQGNSA come from the germline V gene. The CDR3 sequence is CVSSRDSTDTQYF. In DNA form, the CDR3 reads TGTGTCAGCAGCCGGGACAGCACAGATACGCAGTATTTT.